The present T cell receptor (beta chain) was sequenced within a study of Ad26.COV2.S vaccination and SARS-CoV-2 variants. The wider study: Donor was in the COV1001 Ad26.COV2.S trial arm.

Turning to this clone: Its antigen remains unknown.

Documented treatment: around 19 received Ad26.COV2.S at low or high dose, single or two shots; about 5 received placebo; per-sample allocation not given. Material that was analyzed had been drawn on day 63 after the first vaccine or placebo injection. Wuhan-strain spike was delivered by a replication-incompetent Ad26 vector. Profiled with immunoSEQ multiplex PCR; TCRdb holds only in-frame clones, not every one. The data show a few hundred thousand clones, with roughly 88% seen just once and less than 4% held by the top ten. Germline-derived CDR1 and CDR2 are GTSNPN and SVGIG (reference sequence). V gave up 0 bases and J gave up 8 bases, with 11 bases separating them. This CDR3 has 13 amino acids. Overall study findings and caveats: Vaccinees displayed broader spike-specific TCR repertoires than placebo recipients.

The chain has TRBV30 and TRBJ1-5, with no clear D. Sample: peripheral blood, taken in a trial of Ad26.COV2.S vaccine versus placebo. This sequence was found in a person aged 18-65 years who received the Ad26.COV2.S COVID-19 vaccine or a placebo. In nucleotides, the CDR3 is TGTGCCTGGAGTGTTCGGCGCGGGGAGCCCCAGCATTTT. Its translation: CAWSVRRGEPQHF.